These 15 T cell receptor beta chains were all obtained from the same sample, sequenced in a study of T cell changes during pregnancy in multiple sclerosis. The repertoire was sequenced with immunoSEQ multiplex PCR; TCRdb's copy has only in-frame clones and lacks some. The sample yields about 59,000 clones, over 90% seen once. The sample in question was CD8+ T cells from peripheral blood mononuclear cells, obtained in the third trimester of pregnancy. These receptors all stem from a female donor with multiple sclerosis, enrolled in a pregnancy study.

The chain employs TRBV28 and TRBJ2-7, with 11 nucleotides matching TRBD1. Germline trimming cut 5 bases from V and 4 bases from J; bases unmatched to any gene: 4. CDR3 size: 14 residues. Germline assignment: CDR1 MDHEN and CDR2 SYDVKM. CDR3 in amino acids: CASSPGTGGYEQYF. DNA of the CDR3: TGTGCCAGCAGTCCCGGGACAGGGGGTTACGAGCAGTACTTC.

The V call is TRBV4-1, the J call TRBJ2-3; D is possibly TRBD1 (6 bases). Trimming removed 0 bases at V and 2 bases at J, with 15 bases between. Per germline, CDR1 MGHRA and CDR2 YSYEKL. This CDR3 has 17 residues. CDR3 sequence: CASSQEQGAAITDTQYF. CDR3 bases: TGCGCCAGCAGCCAAGAACAGGGAGCGGCTATCACAGATACGCAGTATTTT.

This clone appeared a single time. V is TRBV30 and J is TRBJ2-7; D perhaps matches TRBD1 (8 bases). The germline CDR1 and CDR2 sequences are GTSNPN and SVGIG (reference sequence). The V end lost 7 bases, the J end lost 6 bases, and 16 bases lay between the germline ends. The CDR3 contains 12 residues. The CDR3 protein is CAYGQGGAEQYF. The CDR3 DNA reads TGTGCCTACGGACAGGGAGGGGCCGAGCAGTACTTC.

The count of this clone is one. The chain employs TRBV9 and TRBJ2-7; weak D call: TRBD2 (6 bases). V lost 0 bases to trimming and J lost 3 bases, with 10 bases between them. Germline CDR1 and CDR2: SGDLS and YYNGEE. The CDR3 covers 14 residues. The CDR3: CASSVGGIGYEQYF. In DNA, the CDR3 is TGTGCCAGCAGCGTAGGCGGGATAGGCTACGAGCAGTACTTC.

V usage is TRBV27 and J usage is TRBJ2-1, with D possibly TRBD1 on 6 matching bases. There are 12 residues in the CDR3. Trimming cost V 6 bases and J 7 bases, with 10 bases left between them. Germline values: CDR1 MNHEY, CDR2 SMNVEV (reference sequence). CDR3 nucleotides: TGTGCCAGCAGGATTAGGGGGAATGAGCAGTTCTTC. It translates to CASRIRGNEQFF.

This sequence joins TRBV2 and TRBJ2-7; the match to TRBD2 covers 10 bases. The J segment lost 3 bases and the V segment lost 7 bases, leaving 9 bases of the junction unmatched. The CDR3 has 15 residues. Per the germline V gene, CDR1 is SNHLY and CDR2 is FYNNEI. The CDR3 nucleotides are TGTGCCAGCACCACCGGACTAGCGGCAGTCTACGAGCAGTACTTC. Protein sequence: CASTTGLAAVYEQYF.

V and J are TRBV6-5 and TRBJ1-5; TRBD1 agrees at 9 bases. V shed 6 bases and J 7 bases; nucleotides not matched to a gene: 7. Germline V CDR1 and CDR2: MNHEY, SVGAGI. The CDR3 extends over 14 amino acids. The CDR3: CASRTGTGKQPQHF. The DNA of the CDR3 is TGTGCCAGCAGAACCGGGACAGGGAAACAGCCCCAGCATTTT.

The chain uses TRBV10-3 and TRBJ2-1; 8 bases are a match to TRBD2. Germline V gene data show CDR1 as ENHRY and CDR2 as SYGVKD. Trimming took 3 bases from V and 2 from J; bases not matched to a gene: 3. The CDR3 has 15 residues. For the CDR3, the DNA is TGTGCCATCAGTGACTCGCGGGGGGCCTACAATGAGCAGTTCTTC. This encodes CAISDSRGAYNEQFF.

This chain connects TRBV27 to TRBJ2-7; D call uncertain. The CDR3 sequence is 13 residues long. In germline, CDR1 is MNHEY, CDR2 SMNVEV (reference sequence). Trimming removed 6 bases at V and 0 bases at J, with 9 bases between. CDR3 nucleotide sequence: TGTGCCAGCAGCCAGGTTGTCTCCTACGAGCAGTACTTC. Translating it yields CASSQVVSYEQYF.

The chain uses TRBV15 and TRBJ1-1; perhaps TRBD1 as D (6 bases). The CDR3 contains 14 residues. The V gene's germline CDR1 is LNHNV and CDR2 YYDKDF (reference sequence). Trimming removed 4 bases from V and 3 bases from J, with 12 bases in between. CDR3 DNA: TGTGCCACCAGCACCCAGGGGTTGGACACTGAAGCTTTCTTT. Amino acid sequence: CATSTQGLDTEAFF.

This chain uses TRBV12-5 with TRBJ2-1, with TRBD1 as a possible D gene (5 bases). This CDR3 has 16 amino acids. The germline CDR1 and CDR2 sequences are LGHNT and FRNRAP. Trimming removed 7 bases from V and 0 bases from J, with 16 bases in between. As DNA, the CDR3 is TGTGCTAGTGCGGAGATGCAGGGATACTCCTACAATGAGCAGTTCTTC. It specifies CASAEMQGYSYNEQFF.

J is TRBJ2-7 and V is TRBV27; 12 bases agree with TRBD1. Trimming removed 6 bases from V and 5 bases from J; junction bases left unmatched: 5. The CDR3 is 14 residues long. The V gene's germline CDR1 is MNHEY and CDR2 SMNVEV (reference sequence). This CDR3 is CASSTGTGGHEQYF. The CDR3 coding sequence is TGTGCCAGCAGCACCGGGACAGGGGGCCACGAGCAGTACTTC.

This sequence joins TRBV19 and TRBJ1-5; the match to TRBD1 covers 7 bases. Germline loops: CDR1 LNHDA, CDR2 SQIVND (reference sequence). V shed 2 bases, J shed 2 bases, and the junction held 12 bases outside the gene matches. The length of the CDR3 is 18 residues. CDR3 sequence (DNA): TGTGCCAGTAGTATAAAGGGGTACAGGGGTCGTGGCAATCAGCCCCAGCATTTT. Its translation is CASSIKGYRGRGNQPQHF.

The chain combines TRBV10-1 with TRBJ2-6; 15 bases align to TRBD2. The germline gives CDR1 WNHNN, CDR2 SYGVQD (reference sequence). The CDR3 contains 23 residues. Trimming removed 0 bases from V and 0 bases from J; junction bases left unmatched: 12. CDR3 nucleotide sequence: TGCGCCAGCAGTGAGTCGGGTGAGGGGGGACTAGCGGGAGGCAACTCTGGGGCCAACGTCCTGACTTTC. Protein sequence: CASSESGEGGLAGGNSGANVLTF.

The sample holds one count of this clone. This chain links TRBV6-5 with TRBJ2-7, with a possible D match to TRBD2 (6 bases). Trimming removed 4 bases at V and 7 bases at J, with 14 bases between. Germline CDR1 is MNHEY and CDR2 is SVGAGI. The CDR3 contains 13 residues. The CDR3 region has the DNA TGTGCCAGCAGTTCCGGGACTGCGTGGGAGCAGTACTTC. Residues: CASSSGTAWEQYF.